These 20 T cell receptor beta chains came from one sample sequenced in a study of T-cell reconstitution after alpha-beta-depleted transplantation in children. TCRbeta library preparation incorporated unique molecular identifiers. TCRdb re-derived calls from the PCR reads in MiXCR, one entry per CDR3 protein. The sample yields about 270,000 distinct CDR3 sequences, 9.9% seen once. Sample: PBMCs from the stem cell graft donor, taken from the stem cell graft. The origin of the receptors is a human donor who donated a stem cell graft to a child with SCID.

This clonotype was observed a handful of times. In DNA form, the CDR3 reads TGTGCCAGCAGTTTTCCCGGATACGAGCAGTTCTTC. This translates into CASSFPGYEQFF. The genes are TRBV12-3 or TRBV12-4 and TRBJ2-1; D call uncertain. The CDR3 runs to 12 residues. Trimming removed 3 bases at V and 10 bases at J, with 10 bases between.

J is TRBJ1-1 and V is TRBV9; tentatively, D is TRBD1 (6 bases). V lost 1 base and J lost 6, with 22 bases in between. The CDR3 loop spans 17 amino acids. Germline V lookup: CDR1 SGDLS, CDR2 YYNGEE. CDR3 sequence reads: CASSVRTDRFERAEAFF. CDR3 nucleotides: TGTGCCAGCAGCGTAAGGACAGACAGATTTGAACGCGCTGAAGCTTTCTTT.

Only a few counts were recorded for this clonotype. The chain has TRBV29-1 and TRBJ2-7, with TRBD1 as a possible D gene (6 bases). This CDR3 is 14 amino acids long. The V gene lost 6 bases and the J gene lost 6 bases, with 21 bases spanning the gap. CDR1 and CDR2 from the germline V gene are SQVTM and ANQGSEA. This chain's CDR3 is CSVRAWQGQAEQYF. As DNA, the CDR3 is TGCAGCGTACGCGCCTGGCAGGGGCAGGCCGAGCAGTACTTC.

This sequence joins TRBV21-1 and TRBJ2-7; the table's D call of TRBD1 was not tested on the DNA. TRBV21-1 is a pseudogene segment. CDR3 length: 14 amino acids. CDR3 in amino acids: CASAFPGTLYEQYF. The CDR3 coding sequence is TGTGCCAGCGCTTTCCCCGGGACACTCTACGAGCAGTACTTC.

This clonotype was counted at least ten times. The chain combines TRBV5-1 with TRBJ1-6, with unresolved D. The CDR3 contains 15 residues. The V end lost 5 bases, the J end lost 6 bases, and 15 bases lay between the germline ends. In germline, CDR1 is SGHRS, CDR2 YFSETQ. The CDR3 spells CASRDGGSSNSPLHF. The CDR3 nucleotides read TGCGCCAGCAGAGATGGAGGGTCGAGTAATTCACCCCTCCACTTT.

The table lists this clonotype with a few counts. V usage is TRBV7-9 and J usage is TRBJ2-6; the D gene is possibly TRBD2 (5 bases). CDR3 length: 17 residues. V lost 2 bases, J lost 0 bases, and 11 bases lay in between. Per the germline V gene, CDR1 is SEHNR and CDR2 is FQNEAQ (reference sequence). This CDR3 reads CASSLKAGVSGANVLTF. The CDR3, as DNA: TGTGCCAGCAGCTTAAAGGCGGGTGTCTCTGGGGCCAACGTCCTGACTTTC.

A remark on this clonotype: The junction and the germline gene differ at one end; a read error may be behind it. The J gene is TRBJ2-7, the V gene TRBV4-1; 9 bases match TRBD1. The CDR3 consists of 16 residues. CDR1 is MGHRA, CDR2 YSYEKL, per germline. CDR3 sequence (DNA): TGCGCCAGCAGTCAAGGGACAGGGCTAACAGCCTACGAGCAGTACTTC. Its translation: CASSQGTGLTAYEQYF.

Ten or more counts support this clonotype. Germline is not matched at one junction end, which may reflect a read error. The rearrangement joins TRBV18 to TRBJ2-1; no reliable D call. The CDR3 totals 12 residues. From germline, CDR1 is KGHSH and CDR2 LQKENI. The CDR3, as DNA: TGCGCCAGCAGCCCCGGATACAATGAGCAGTTCTTC. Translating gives CASSPGYNEQFF.

CDR3 loop: CASSIQGAIDETQYF. CDR3 nucleotide sequence: TGCGCCAGCAGCATACAGGGGGCGATCGATGAGACCCAGTACTTC. This sequence joins TRBV4-1 and TRBJ2-5; 9 nucleotides align to TRBD1. From germline, CDR1 is MGHRA and CDR2 YSYEKL. The CDR3 has 15 amino acids. Losses at the gene ends were 5 bases for V and 5 bases for J; bases not matched to a gene: 9.

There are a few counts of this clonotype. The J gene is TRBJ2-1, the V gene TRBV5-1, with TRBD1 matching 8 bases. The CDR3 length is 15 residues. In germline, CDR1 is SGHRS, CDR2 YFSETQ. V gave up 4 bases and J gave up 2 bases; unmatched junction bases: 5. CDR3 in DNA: TGCGCCAGCAGCAACGGACAGGGAACCTACAATGAGCAGTTCTTC. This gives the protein CASSNGQGTYNEQFF.

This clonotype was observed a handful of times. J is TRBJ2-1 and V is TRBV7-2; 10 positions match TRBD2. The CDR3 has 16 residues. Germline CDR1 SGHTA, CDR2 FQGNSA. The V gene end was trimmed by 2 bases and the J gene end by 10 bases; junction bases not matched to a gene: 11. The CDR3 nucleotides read TGTGCCAGCAGCTTAAAGGCACTAGCGGGGAGTGGCGAGCAGTTCTTC. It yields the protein CASSLKALAGSGEQFF.

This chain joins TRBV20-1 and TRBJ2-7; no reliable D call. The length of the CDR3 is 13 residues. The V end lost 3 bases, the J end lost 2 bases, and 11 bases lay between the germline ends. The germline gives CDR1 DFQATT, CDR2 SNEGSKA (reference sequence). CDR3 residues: CSASEQFTYEQYF. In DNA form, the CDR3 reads TGCAGTGCTAGCGAACAGTTCACCTACGAGCAGTACTTC.

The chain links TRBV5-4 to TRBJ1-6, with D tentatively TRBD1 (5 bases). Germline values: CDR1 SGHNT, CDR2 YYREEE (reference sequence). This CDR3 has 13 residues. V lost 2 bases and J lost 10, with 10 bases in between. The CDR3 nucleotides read TGTGCCAGCAGCTTACCGGGGGACTCACCCCTCCACTTT. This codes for CASSLPGDSPLHF.

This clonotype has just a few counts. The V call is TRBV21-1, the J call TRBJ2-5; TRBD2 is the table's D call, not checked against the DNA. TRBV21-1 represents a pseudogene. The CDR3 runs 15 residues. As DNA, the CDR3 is TGTGCCAGCACGCAGGGGTCCCCTCCCGGGGAGACCCAGTACTTC. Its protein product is CASTQGSPPGETQYF.

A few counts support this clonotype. CDR3 DNA sequence: TGTGCCAGCAGTTTGAGCCAGGGGGCAACAGCTTTCTTT. Amino acids: CASSLSQGATAFF. V usage is TRBV2 and J usage is TRBJ1-1, with TRBD1 identical over 8 bases. The CDR3 loop spans 13 amino acids. V dropped 5 bases and J dropped 10; count of bases not matched to a gene: 9. From germline, CDR1 is SNHLY and CDR2 FYNNEI.

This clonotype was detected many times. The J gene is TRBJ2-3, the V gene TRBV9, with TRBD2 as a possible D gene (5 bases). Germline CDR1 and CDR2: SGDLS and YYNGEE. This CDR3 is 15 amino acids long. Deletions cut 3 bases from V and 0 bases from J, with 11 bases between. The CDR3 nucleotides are TGTGCCAGCAGCGGTGAGGGCCTTAGCACAGATACGCAGTATTTT. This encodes CASSGEGLSTDTQYF.

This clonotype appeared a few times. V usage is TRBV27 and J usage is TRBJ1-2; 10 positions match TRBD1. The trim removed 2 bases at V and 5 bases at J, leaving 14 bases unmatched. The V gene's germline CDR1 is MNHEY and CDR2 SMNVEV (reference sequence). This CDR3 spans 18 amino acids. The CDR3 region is CASSLKPNPGTGAYGYTF. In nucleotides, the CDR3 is TGTGCCAGCAGTTTAAAACCGAATCCTGGGACAGGGGCGTATGGCTACACCTTC.

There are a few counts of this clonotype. CDR3 amino acids: CASSGKLTGEQFF. CDR3 nucleotide sequence: TGTGCCAGCAGTGGGAAACTGACGGGTGAGCAGTTCTTC. The chain recombines TRBV25-1 with TRBJ2-1; D ambiguous. Germline V gives CDR1 MGHDK, CDR2 SYGVNS. The CDR3 covers 13 residues. V lost 4 bases and J 9 bases, leaving 13 bases between the germline ends.

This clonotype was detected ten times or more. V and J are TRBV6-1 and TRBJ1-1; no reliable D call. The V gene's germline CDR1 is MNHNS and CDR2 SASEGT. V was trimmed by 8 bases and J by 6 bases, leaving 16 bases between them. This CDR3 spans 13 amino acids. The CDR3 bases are TGTGCCAGCTGCGCACGGGGAACGGCTGAAGCTTTCTTT. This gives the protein CASCARGTAEAFF.

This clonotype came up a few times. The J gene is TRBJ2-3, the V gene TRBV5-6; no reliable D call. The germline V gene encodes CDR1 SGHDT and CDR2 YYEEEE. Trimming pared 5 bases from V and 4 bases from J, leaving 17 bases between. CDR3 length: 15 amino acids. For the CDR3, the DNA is TGTGCCAGCAGTTCCGATATAGGGCGACCAGATACGCAGTATTTT. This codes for CASSSDIGRPDTQYF.